The 32 T cell receptor beta chains below were found in one sample sequenced in a study of T cells in Graves' hyperthyroidism and ophthalmopathy (dated by TCRdb to the late 2010s). The library was produced with multiplex PCR. Sequenced on an Illumina HiSeq 2000. Amplification of TCR beta CDR3 regions was carried out from RNA transcripts. The TCR CDR3 was subjected to a first round of RT-PCR using the HTBI primer set and the Qiagen OneStep RT-PCR kit. Through fastp at Q25 and MiXCR, TCRdb rebuilt clones from the public reads, retaining in-frame beta chains. When rows share a CDR3 protein, they turn into one entry using the most common DNA and genes. The sample contains some 490,000 distinct CDR3 sequences, approximately 23% of them found a single time. The ten most abundant clones make up under 55% of the sample. Sequencing was done on a sample of blood. These receptors all come from a woman in her 70s with Graves' ophthalmopathy.

The chain links TRBV12-5 to TRBJ2-2, with TRBD1 matching over 7 bases. J lost 5 bases, V lost 3 bases, and 6 bases had no gene match. The CDR3 spans 15 residues. Germline assignment: CDR1 LGHNT and CDR2 FRNRAP. CDR3 nucleotide sequence: TGTGCTAGTGGTTTACGAGGGGGCGCAACCGGGGAGCTGTTTTTT. It yields the protein CASGLRGGATGELFF.

This clonotype was observed a few times. The chain couples TRBV7-6 to TRBJ1-4; a weak D match, TRBD1 (5 bases). The germline V gene encodes CDR1 SGHVS and CDR2 FNYEAQ. This CDR3 region has 15 residues. The ends were cut back, 4 bases at V and 4 bases at J, with 13 bases in the middle. The DNA of the CDR3 is TGTGCCAGCAGCTCGGGCGGGGCACGTAATGAAAAACTGTTTTTT. Translated, it gives CASSSGGARNEKLFF.

This clonotype turned up a few times. J is TRBJ1-4 and V is TRBV20-1; D is ambiguous. Per the germline V gene, CDR1 is DFQATT and CDR2 is SNEGSKA (reference sequence). The CDR3 is made up of 15 amino acids. The V gene lost 0 bases and the J gene lost 3 bases, with 11 bases spanning the gap. The CDR3 DNA is TGCAGTGCTAGAGATCGGGCAAGGGCTAATGAAAAACTGTTTTTT. Translated, it gives CSARDRARANEKLFF.

This clonotype was seen more than once but under ten times. This sequence joins TRBV6-1 and TRBJ1-1; D uncertain. V was shortened by 6 bases and J by 0 bases, with 11 bases between the two germline ends. Germline V lookup: CDR1 MNHNS, CDR2 SASEGT. CDR3 length equals 14 residues. CDR3 protein: CASSLDGLNTEAFF. In DNA form, the CDR3 reads TGTGCCAGCAGCCTCGACGGTTTGAACACTGAAGCTTTCTTT.

The chain is built from TRBV29-1 and TRBJ2-1, with 10 bases identical to TRBD2. The length of the CDR3 is 18 residues. V lost 6 bases and J lost 6; bases outside the gene matches: 20. Germline V lookup: CDR1 SQVTM, CDR2 ANQGSEA. CDR3 sequence (DNA): TGCAGCGTGCTACGGAGTCTATCTAGCGGGAGATTTGGCAATGAGCAGTTCTTC. Its protein is CSVLRSLSSGRFGNEQFF.

This clonotype was recorded a few times. The chain has TRBV14 and TRBJ2-7; D is unclear. Germline values: CDR1 SGHDN, CDR2 FVKESK. This CDR3 is built from 13 residues. V was cut by 1 base and J by 2 bases, with 6 bases left in between. The CDR3 spells CASSQGVAYEQYF. In DNA form, the CDR3 reads TGTGCCAGCAGCCAAGGGGTAGCCTACGAGCAGTACTTC.

This chain connects TRBV3-1 to TRBJ2-1; the D is unclear. Germline V gene sequence: CDR1 LGHDT, CDR2 YNNKEL (reference sequence). V lost 2 bases and J lost 4, with 6 bases in between. CDR3 length equals 13 residues. Here the CDR3 reads CASSQSAYNEQFF. CDR3 DNA sequence: TGTGCCAGCAGCCAAAGTGCATACAATGAGCAGTTCTTC.

The chain couples TRBV14 to TRBJ2-2; the D gene is possibly TRBD1 (6 bases). From germline, CDR1 is SGHDN and CDR2 FVKESK. V gave up 3 bases and J gave up 6 bases, with 11 bases separating them. This CDR3 contains 14 residues. CDR3 sequence: CASSHTGKSGELFF. In nucleotides, the CDR3 is TGTGCCAGCAGCCATACAGGGAAGTCCGGGGAGCTGTTTTTT.

This clonotype has more than one count but fewer than ten. The rearrangement joins TRBV6-1 to TRBJ1-2, with no clear D. Deletions cut 1 base from V and 5 bases from J, with 8 bases between. The CDR3 sequence is 13 residues long. Germline V gives CDR1 MNHNS, CDR2 SASEGT. The CDR3 DNA reads TGTGCCAGCAGTGAAGTTCAAGGGTATGGCTACACCTTC. Translating gives CASSEVQGYGYTF.

The rearrangement links TRBV6-1 to TRBJ2-7; 7 nucleotides line up with TRBD1. Germline CDR1 is MNHNS and CDR2 is SASEGT. V shed 6 bases, J shed 0 bases, and the junction held 11 bases outside the gene matches. The CDR3 consists of 16 residues. CDR3 in amino acids: CASSRAQGPISYEQYF. In DNA, the CDR3 is TGTGCCAGCAGCCGGGCACAGGGGCCTATCTCCTACGAGCAGTACTTC.

V and J are TRBV19 and TRBJ2-5; 7 bases fit TRBD2. V was pared by 5 bases and J by 2 bases, with 5 bases of the junction left unmatched. The germline V gene encodes CDR1 LNHDA and CDR2 SQIVND (reference sequence). CDR3 size: 14 residues. The CDR3 nucleotides read TGTGCCAGTAGTCAGGGAGGGATTCAAGAGACCCAGTACTTC. Translation gives CASSQGGIQETQYF.

The chain recombines TRBV19 with TRBJ2-1, with D maybe TRBD1 (6 bases). The CDR3 is 14 residues long. Trimming pared 2 bases from V and 3 bases from J, leaving 8 bases between. Germline V lookup: CDR1 LNHDA, CDR2 SQIVND (reference sequence). The CDR3 reads CASSITDSYNEQFF. DNA for the CDR3: TGTGCCAGTAGTATAACGGACAGCTACAATGAGCAGTTCTTC.

CDR3: CASSLREPGGYTF. The CDR3 DNA is TGTGCCAGCAGCCTCCGGGAGCCGGGAGGCTACACCTTC. The chain joins TRBV3-1 to TRBJ1-2; D remains unclear. The CDR3 spans 13 residues. Germline CDR1 and CDR2: LGHDT and YNNKEL (reference sequence). V shed 4 bases and J shed 8 bases, with 14 bases lying between them.

This clonotype was counted at least ten times. The chain has TRBV20-1 and TRBJ2-5, with a tentative D call TRBD1 (6 bases). Trimming stripped 2 bases from V and 3 bases from J, with 19 bases between. CDR1 and CDR2 from the germline V gene are DFQATT and SNEGSKA (reference sequence). This CDR3 is 16 amino acids long. The CDR3: CSARTDSGNREETQYF. Written as DNA, the CDR3 is TGCAGTGCTAGAACCGACTCGGGGAACAGGGAAGAGACCCAGTACTTC.

This clonotype showed up many times. The chain links TRBV7-2 to TRBJ1-2; unclear D gene. The CDR3 consists of 14 residues. The V gene's germline CDR1 is SGHTA and CDR2 FQGNSA. The ends were cut back, 4 bases at V and 5 bases at J, with 14 bases in the middle. CDR3 DNA sequence: TGTGCCAGCAGCTCCCCCGATAATCGATATGGCTACACCTTC. Protein product: CASSSPDNRYGYTF.

This clonotype was seen many times. The chain has TRBV6-2 or TRBV6-3 and TRBJ2-1; TRBD2 aligns across 11 bases. The trim removed 6 bases at V and 7 bases at J, leaving 11 bases unmatched. This CDR3 contains 16 residues. Germline CDR1 MNHEY, CDR2 SVGEGT. The CDR3 is CASSISGRGVLNEQFF. The CDR3 region has the DNA TGTGCCAGCAGCATTAGCGGGAGGGGCGTTTTGAATGAGCAGTTCTTC.

This clonotype turned up a few times. The chain joins TRBV15 to TRBJ2-2, with D hard to call. Trimming took 0 bases from V and 4 from J, leaving 6 bases between them. Germline lookup yields CDR1 LNHNV and CDR2 YYDKDF (reference sequence). The CDR3 runs 14 residues. The chain's CDR3 is CATSREVVTGELFF. In DNA, the CDR3 is TGTGCCACCAGCAGAGAAGTTGTCACCGGGGAGCTGTTTTTT.

The V call is TRBV7-2, the J call TRBJ2-2, with a weak D call TRBD2 (6 bases). V was cut by 0 bases and J by 6 bases, with 14 bases left in between. CDR3 size: 16 residues. In germline, CDR1 is SGHTA, CDR2 FQGNSA. In DNA form, the CDR3 reads TGTGCCAGCAGCTTAGCGCTCGGGAGAGGGGCCGGGGAGCTGTTTTTT. It encodes CASSLALGRGAGELFF.

The table lists this clonotype with many counts. The chain couples TRBV28 to TRBJ1-2; 9 bases are shared with TRBD1. The V segment lost 7 bases and the J segment 2 bases; nucleotides outside the gene matches: 5. The CDR3 has 14 amino acids. Per germline, CDR1 MDHEN and CDR2 SYDVKM. CDR3 bases: TGTGCCAGCACCCCTGGGACAGGGAACTATGGCTACACCTTC. It codes for CASTPGTGNYGYTF.

In this sample, this clonotype turned up a few times. The chain has TRBV10-3 and TRBJ2-7, with 15 bases that match TRBD2. Germline loops: CDR1 ENHRY, CDR2 SYGVKD. This CDR3 region has 15 residues. With V trimmed by 10 bases and J by 2 bases, 6 bases remained unmatched. The CDR3, as DNA: TGTGCCACCGAAAGGACTAGCGGGAGGGCCTACGAGCAGTACTTC. Translation gives CATERTSGRAYEQYF.

The J gene is TRBJ1-6, the V gene TRBV30; tentative D call: TRBD1 (6 bases). Trimming took 0 bases from V and 5 from J, leaving 14 bases between them. Germline V gene sequence: CDR1 GTSNPN, CDR2 SVGIG (reference sequence). The CDR3 is 16 residues long. The CDR3 nucleotides are TGTGCCTGGAGTGTACCCCAGGGGAAAGATAATTCACCCCTCCACTTT. It yields the protein CAWSVPQGKDNSPLHF.

V gene TRBV6-2 or TRBV6-3 combines with J gene TRBJ2-4; 9 bases line up with TRBD2. This CDR3 region has 16 residues. V lost 6 bases and J lost 0; bases outside the gene matches: 6. Looked up from germline, CDR1 is MNHEY and CDR2 is SVGEGT. CDR3 in DNA: TGTGCCAGCAGATCGACTAGCGGTTTAGCCAAAAACATTCAGTACTTC. Protein sequence: CASRSTSGLAKNIQYF.

This clonotype was seen more than once but under ten times. The chain couples TRBV6-2 or TRBV6-3 to TRBJ1-1; D may be TRBD1 (6 bases). Trimming took 0 bases from V and 2 from J, leaving 16 bases between them. The CDR3 loop spans 17 amino acids. Germline V gene lookup returns CDR1 MNHEY and CDR2 SVGEGT. CDR3 residues: CASSYSVGAPLNTEAFF. The CDR3 nucleotides read TGTGCCAGCAGTTACTCGGTGGGGGCACCCCTTAACACTGAAGCTTTCTTT.

The chain employs TRBV6-1 and TRBJ1-5, with D hard to call. CDR3 length: 14 residues. CDR1 is MNHNS and CDR2 is SASEGT in the germline V gene. V lost 8 bases to trimming and J lost 5 bases, with 16 bases between them. CDR3 nucleotide sequence: TGTGCCAGCGGATTGGGTAATTGGGATCAGCCCCAGCATTTT. Translated, it gives CASGLGNWDQPQHF.

The table lists this clonotype with a few counts. The CDR3 reads CASSRSGGGGGELFF. CDR3 nucleotides: TGCGCCAGCAGCCGTTCTGGGGGTGGGGGCGGGGAGCTGTTTTTT. The gene calls are TRBV4-1 and TRBJ2-2, with D perhaps assigned TRBD1 or TRBD2 (5 bases each). Trimming stripped 4 bases from V and 7 bases from J, with 16 bases between. CDR3 length: 15 residues. The germline CDR1 and CDR2 sequences are MGHRA and YSYEKL.

In its sample, this clonotype was seen a few times. The chain links TRBV7-3 to TRBJ2-1; TRBD2 matches at 7 bases. Germline V gene data show CDR1 as SGHTA and CDR2 as FQGTGA. V lost 3 bases, J lost 10 bases, and 6 bases stayed unmatched. This CDR3 is 13 amino acids long. In DNA, the CDR3 is TGTGCCAGCAGCTTGTGGGAGGGACGAGAGCAGTTCTTC. Translated, it gives CASSLWEGREQFF.

The V gene is TRBV19, the J gene TRBJ2-3; 14 bases agree with TRBD2. CDR3 size: 18 residues. V was clipped by 4 bases and J by 2 bases; unmatched bases: 8. From germline, CDR1 is LNHDA and CDR2 SQIVND (reference sequence). The CDR3: CASSTKGLAGVTTDTQYF. CDR3 nucleotide sequence: TGTGCCAGTAGTACAAAGGGACTAGCGGGAGTTACCACAGATACGCAGTATTTT.

V gene TRBV6-1 combines with J gene TRBJ1-2; no definite D call. The V gene's germline CDR1 is MNHNS and CDR2 SASEGT. This CDR3 has 14 amino acids. V was pared by 0 bases and J by 10 bases, with 15 bases between. CDR3 DNA: TGTGCCAGCAGTGAAGCAGCGGGTGCAGGCGACTACACCTTC. This codes for CASSEAAGAGDYTF.

The chain couples TRBV12-3 or TRBV12-4 to TRBJ1-1; TRBD1 agrees at 7 bases. The CDR3 covers 15 residues. The J segment lost 4 bases and the V segment lost 5 bases, leaving 10 bases of the junction unmatched. CDR3 nucleotide sequence: TGTGCCAGCAGTCACGGGCCGGGGGACAGCACTGAAGCTTTCTTT. As protein: CASSHGPGDSTEAFF.

This clonotype was seen a few times. V and J are TRBV30 and TRBJ1-1; 7 bases line up with TRBD1. This CDR3 has 14 amino acids. The ends lost 0 bases at V and 10 bases at J; junction bases unmatched: 11. Germline-derived CDR1 and CDR2 are GTSNPN and SVGIG (reference sequence). DNA of the CDR3: TGTGCCTGGAGTGTAGGGGGGCCCGGGACAGCAGCTTTCTTT. As protein: CAWSVGGPGTAAFF.

The rearrangement uses TRBV9 and TRBJ2-4; tentatively, D is TRBD1 or TRBD2 (5 bases each). From germline, CDR1 is SGDLS and CDR2 YYNGEE. This CDR3 has 13 amino acids. Trimming removed 4 bases from V and 4 bases from J, with 9 bases in between. The CDR3 region is CASSRDQKNIQYF. The CDR3 DNA reads TGTGCCAGCAGCAGGGACCAAAAAAACATTCAGTACTTC.

The chain uses TRBV4-1 and TRBJ1-2; 10 positions match TRBD1. Germline trimming cut 1 base from V and 7 bases from J; bases unmatched to any gene: 6. CDR1 and CDR2 (germline): MGHRA, YSYEKL. CDR3 length: 15 amino acids. For the CDR3, the DNA is TGCGCCAGCAGCCAAGTTGGGACAGGGGTAGCTGGCTACACCTTC. The encoded protein is CASSQVGTGVAGYTF.